At least ten counts were recorded for the clone carrying this T cell receptor (beta chain). What it binds is not known. This record belongs to a study of identical twins. Germline loops: CDR1 SGHRS, CDR2 YFSETQ. The CDR3 totals 14 residues. V was trimmed by 2 bases and J by 0 bases, leaving 6 bases between them. TCRdb analysed the 5' RACE reads with MiXCR anew, one entry per CDR3 protein. The table lists a few hundred thousand distinct CDR3 sequences, about 13% of them singletons, with around 4% in the top ten. Study-wide points: Sequences that were out-of-frame, alpha and twin-shared displayed an excess of low generation probability. Models underestimated out-of-frame TCR alpha sharing in monozygotic twins.

The same data also contributed to another study, on yellow fever vaccine responses in identical twins.

Material for sequencing was memory (CD45RO+) T cells sorted from blood. The sequence was obtained from a woman aged 18-35 years in good health. V and J are TRBV5-1 and TRBJ2-1; TRBD1 might be the D (5 bases). The CDR3 nucleotides are TGCGCCAGCAGCTTAGGGGCCTCCTACAATGAGCAGTTCTTC. It codes for CASSLGASYNEQFF.